Following are 6 T cell receptor beta chains from one sample sequenced in a study of blood T cell repertoires in COVID-19. Clones were sequenced by immunoSEQ multiplex PCR, and TCRdb holds only the in-frame ones, with some missing. The table lists about 85,000 clones, roughly 89% of them singletons. Sample: peripheral blood. These receptors were obtained from a man aged 55 to 70 with acute or convalescent COVID-19.

This clone showed up just once. The chain links TRBV12-5 to TRBJ2-2; D is perhaps TRBD1 (5 bases). The V and J ends lost 0 bases and 7 bases respectively, with 15 bases between them. Germline V gene sequence: CDR1 LGHNT, CDR2 FRNRAP. The length of the CDR3 is 16 residues. CDR3 bases: TGTGCTAGTGGTTTGGTAACAGGAAATCTCGTCGGGGAGCTGTTTTTT. This encodes CASGLVTGNLVGELFF. The variable domain in full, with the rest retrieved from reference TRBV12-5 and TRBJ2-2, is DARVTQTPRHKVTEMGQEVTMRCQPILGHNTVFWYRQTMMQGLELLAYFRNRAPLDDSGMPKDRFSAEMPDATLATLKIQPSEPRDSAVYFCASGLVTGNLVGELFFGEGSRLTVL.

The rearrangement uses TRBV6-5 and TRBJ1-5, with D possibly being TRBD1 (6 bases). Deletions cut 6 bases from V and 0 bases from J, with 9 bases between. This CDR3 contains 14 residues. From germline, CDR1 is MNHEY and CDR2 SVGAGI. In DNA form, the CDR3 reads TGTGCCAGCAGCGGACAGAATAGCAATCAGCCCCAGCATTTT. As protein: CASSGQNSNQPQHF.

This chain joins TRBV7-9 and TRBJ1-1; possibly TRBD1 for D (6 bases). The CDR3 has 13 amino acids. Germline V lookup: CDR1 SEHNR, CDR2 FQNEAQ (reference sequence). V was cut by 1 base and J by 5 bases, with 8 bases left in between. The CDR3 DNA reads TGTGCCAGCAGCTTAGAGGGGGGGACTGAAGCTTTCTTT. Its translation is CASSLEGGTEAFF.

The chain recombines TRBV7-2 with TRBJ1-6; unclear D gene. The V and J ends lost 0 bases and 4 bases respectively, with 7 bases between them. CDR1 is SGHTA and CDR2 is FQGNSA in the germline V gene. The CDR3 sequence is 15 residues long. CDR3: CASSLALQYNSPLHF. Written as DNA, the CDR3 is TGTGCCAGCAGCTTAGCGCTACAGTATAATTCACCCCTCCACTTT. Combining the CDR3 with reference TRBV7-2 and TRBJ1-6 gives the whole variable domain GAGVSQSPSNKVTEKGKDVELRCDPISGHTALYWYRQSLGQGLEFLIYFQGNSAPDKSGLPSDRFSAERTGGSVSTLTIQRTQQEDSAVYLCASSLALQYNSPLHFGNGTRLTVT.

This clone has just one count. The chain joins TRBV10-2 to TRBJ1-5, with D possibly matching TRBD1 (5 bases). The V and J ends lost 6 bases and 0 bases respectively, with 12 bases between them. The CDR3 spans 15 residues. The V gene's germline CDR1 is WSHSY and CDR2 SAAADI. This CDR3 reads CASRRGGDSNQPQHF. For the CDR3, the DNA is TGCGCCAGCAGACGGGGGGGTGATAGCAATCAGCCCCAGCATTTT.

In its sample, this clone was seen once. Other DNA sequences in the sample encode the same CDR3. This sequence joins TRBV5-1 and TRBJ1-2; 8 bases align to TRBD1. The CDR3 is made up of 15 amino acids. Trimming cost V 8 bases and J 3 bases; bases outside gene matches: 12. Germline V lookup: CDR1 SGHRS, CDR2 YFSETQ. CDR3 sequence reads: CASTVMTGDDYGYTF. The CDR3, as DNA: TGCGCCAGTACCGTAATGACAGGGGATGACTATGGCTACACCTTC.